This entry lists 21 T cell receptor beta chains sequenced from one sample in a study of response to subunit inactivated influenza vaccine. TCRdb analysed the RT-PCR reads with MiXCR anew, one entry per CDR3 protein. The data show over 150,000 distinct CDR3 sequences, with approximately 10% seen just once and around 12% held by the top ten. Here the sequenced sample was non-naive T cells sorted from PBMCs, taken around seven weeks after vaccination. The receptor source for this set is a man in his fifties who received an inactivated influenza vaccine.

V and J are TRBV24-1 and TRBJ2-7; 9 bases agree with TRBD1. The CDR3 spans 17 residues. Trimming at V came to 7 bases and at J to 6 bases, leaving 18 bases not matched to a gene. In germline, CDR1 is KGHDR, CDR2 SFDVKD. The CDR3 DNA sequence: TGTGCCACCAGGCTCCTGACCGAGACAGGGGGTCCCCTCGAGCAGTACTTC. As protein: CATRLLTETGGPLEQYF.

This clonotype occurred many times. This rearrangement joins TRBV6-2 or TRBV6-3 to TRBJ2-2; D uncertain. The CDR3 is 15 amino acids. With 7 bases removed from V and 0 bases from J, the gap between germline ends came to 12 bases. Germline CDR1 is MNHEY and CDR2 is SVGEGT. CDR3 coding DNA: TGTGCCAGCAAACCCCCAGGTTCGAACACCGGGGAGCTGTTTTTT. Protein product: CASKPPGSNTGELFF.

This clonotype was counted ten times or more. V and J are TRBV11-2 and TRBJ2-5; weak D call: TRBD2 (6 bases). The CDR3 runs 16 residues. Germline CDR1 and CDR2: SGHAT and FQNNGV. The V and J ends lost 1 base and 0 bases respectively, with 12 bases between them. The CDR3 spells CASSLVLASYQETQYF. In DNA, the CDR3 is TGTGCCAGCAGCTTAGTACTAGCTTCGTACCAAGAGACCCAGTACTTC.

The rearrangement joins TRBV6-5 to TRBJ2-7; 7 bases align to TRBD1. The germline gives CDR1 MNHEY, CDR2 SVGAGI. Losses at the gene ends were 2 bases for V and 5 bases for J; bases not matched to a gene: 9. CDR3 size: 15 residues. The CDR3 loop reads CASSYPDRVRNEQYF. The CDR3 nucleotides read TGTGCCAGCAGTTACCCAGACAGGGTAAGAAACGAGCAGTACTTC.

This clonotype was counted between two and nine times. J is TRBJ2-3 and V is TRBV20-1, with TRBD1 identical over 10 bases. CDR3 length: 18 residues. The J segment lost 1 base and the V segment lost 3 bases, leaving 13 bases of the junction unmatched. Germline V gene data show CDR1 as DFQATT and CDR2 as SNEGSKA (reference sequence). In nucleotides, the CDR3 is TGCAGTGCTAGGGGACTCGTGACAGGGGGCTACGGCACAGATACGCAGTATTTT. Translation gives CSARGLVTGGYGTDTQYF.

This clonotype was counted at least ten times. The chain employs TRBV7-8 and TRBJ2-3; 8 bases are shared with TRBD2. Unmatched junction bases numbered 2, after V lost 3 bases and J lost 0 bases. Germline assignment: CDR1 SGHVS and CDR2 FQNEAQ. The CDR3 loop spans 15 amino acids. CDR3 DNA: TGTGCCAGCAGCTTGAGCGGGGGTAGCACAGATACGCAGTATTTT. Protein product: CASSLSGGSTDTQYF.

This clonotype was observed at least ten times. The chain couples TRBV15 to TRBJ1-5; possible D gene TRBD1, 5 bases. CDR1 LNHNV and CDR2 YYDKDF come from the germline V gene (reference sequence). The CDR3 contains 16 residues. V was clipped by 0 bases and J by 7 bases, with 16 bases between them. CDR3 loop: CATSRDRSGIRQPQHF. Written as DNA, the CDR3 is TGTGCCACCAGCAGAGATCGCTCAGGGATTAGGCAGCCCCAGCATTTT.

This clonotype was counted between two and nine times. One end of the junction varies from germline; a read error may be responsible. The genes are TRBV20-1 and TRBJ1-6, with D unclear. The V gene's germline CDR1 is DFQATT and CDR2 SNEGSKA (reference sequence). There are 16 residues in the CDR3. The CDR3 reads CSARDDMTALNSPLHF. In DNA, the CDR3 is TGCAGTGCTCGAGATGATATGACTGCTCTAAATTCACCCCTCCACTTT.

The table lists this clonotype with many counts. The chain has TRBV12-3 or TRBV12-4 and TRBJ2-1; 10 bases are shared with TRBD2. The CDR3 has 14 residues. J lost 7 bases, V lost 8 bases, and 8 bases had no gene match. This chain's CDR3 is CASGQRGGRNEQFF. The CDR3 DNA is TGTGCCAGCGGCCAGCGGGGGGGCAGGAATGAGCAGTTCTTC.

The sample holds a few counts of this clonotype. CDR3: CASSLARGSNTEAFF. In DNA form, the CDR3 reads TGCGCCAGCAGCTTGGCCCGGGGGTCGAACACTGAAGCTTTCTTT. The chain joins TRBV5-1 to TRBJ1-1; D is perhaps TRBD1 (5 bases). CDR1 is SGHRS, CDR2 YFSETQ, per germline. V lost 0 bases, J lost 1 base, and 10 bases lay in between. The CDR3 is 15 residues long.

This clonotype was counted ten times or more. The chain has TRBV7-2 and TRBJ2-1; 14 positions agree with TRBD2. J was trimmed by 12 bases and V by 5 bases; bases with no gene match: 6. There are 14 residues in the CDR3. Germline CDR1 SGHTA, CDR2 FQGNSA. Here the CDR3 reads CASSMGLAGVAQFF. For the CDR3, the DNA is TGTGCCAGCAGCATGGGACTAGCGGGAGTTGCGCAGTTCTTC.

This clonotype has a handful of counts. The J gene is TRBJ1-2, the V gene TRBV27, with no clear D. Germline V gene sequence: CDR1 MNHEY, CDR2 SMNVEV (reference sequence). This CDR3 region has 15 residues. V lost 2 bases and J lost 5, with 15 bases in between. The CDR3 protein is CASSLQGGNTYGYTF. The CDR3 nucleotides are TGTGCCAGCAGTTTACAAGGAGGGAATACGTATGGCTACACCTTC.

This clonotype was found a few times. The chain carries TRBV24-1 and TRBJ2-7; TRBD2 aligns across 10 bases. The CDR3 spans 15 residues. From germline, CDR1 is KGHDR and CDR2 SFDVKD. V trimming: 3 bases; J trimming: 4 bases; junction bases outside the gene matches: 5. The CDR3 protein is CATSDRLAGVYEQYF. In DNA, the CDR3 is TGTGCCACCAGTGATAGGCTAGCGGGAGTATACGAGCAGTACTTC.

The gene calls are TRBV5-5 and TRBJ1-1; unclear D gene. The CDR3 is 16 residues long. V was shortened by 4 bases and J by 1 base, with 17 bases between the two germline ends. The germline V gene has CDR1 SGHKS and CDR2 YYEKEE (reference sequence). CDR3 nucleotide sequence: TGTGCCAGCAGCCCTGGTCCGGGTGAGGGGAACACTGAAGCTTTCTTT. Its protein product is CASSPGPGEGNTEAFF.

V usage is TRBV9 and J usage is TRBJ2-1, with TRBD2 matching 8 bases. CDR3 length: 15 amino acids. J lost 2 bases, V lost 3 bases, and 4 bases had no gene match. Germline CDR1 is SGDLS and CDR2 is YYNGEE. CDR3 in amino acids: CASSEGLGTYNEQFF. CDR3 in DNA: TGTGCCAGCAGCGAGGGACTAGGGACCTACAATGAGCAGTTCTTC.

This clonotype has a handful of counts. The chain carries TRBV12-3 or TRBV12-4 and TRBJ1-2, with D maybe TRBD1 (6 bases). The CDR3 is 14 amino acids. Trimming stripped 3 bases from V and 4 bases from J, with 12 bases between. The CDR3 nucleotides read TGTGCCAGCAGTTTCGGGGGGCTGGGCTATGGCTACACCTTC. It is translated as CASSFGGLGYGYTF.

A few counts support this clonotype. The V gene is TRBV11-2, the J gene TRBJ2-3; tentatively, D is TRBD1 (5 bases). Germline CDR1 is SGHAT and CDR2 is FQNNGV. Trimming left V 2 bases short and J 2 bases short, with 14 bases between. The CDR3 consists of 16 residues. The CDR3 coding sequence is TGTGCCAGCAGCTTAAAGCAGGGTCTCCTCACAGATACGCAGTATTTT. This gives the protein CASSLKQGLLTDTQYF.

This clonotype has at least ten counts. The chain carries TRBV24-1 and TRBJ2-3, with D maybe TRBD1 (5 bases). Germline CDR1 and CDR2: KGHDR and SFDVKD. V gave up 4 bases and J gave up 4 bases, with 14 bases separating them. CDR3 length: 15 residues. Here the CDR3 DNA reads TGTGCCACCAGTGACCGGACAAAGGTTCCAGATACGCAGTATTTT. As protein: CATSDRTKVPDTQYF.

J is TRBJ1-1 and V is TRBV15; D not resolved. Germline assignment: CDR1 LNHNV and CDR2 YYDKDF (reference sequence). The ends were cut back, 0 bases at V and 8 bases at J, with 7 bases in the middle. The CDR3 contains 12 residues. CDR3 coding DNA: TGTGCCACCAGCAGAGATCTGGCGGAAGCTTTCTTT. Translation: CATSRDLAEAFF.

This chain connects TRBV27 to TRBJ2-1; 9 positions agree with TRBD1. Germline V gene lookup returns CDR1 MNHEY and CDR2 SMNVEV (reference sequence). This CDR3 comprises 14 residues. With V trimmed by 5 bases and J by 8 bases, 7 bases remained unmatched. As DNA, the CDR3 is TGTGCCAGCAGTATCAGGACAGGGGTGCATGAGCAGTTCTTC. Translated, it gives CASSIRTGVHEQFF.

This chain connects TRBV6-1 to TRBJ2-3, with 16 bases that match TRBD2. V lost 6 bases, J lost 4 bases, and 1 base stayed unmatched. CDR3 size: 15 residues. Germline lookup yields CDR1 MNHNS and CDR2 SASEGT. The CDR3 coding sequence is TGTGCCAGCAGGGGGACTAGCGGGAGGGCAGATACGCAGTATTTT. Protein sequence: CASRGTSGRADTQYF.